The next 7 T cell receptor beta chains were all read from a single sample in a study of shared clonotypes between healthy human individuals. TCRdb's copy holds only in-frame clones and misses some; the assay was immunoSEQ multiplex PCR. The data contain around 2,100,000 clones, about 95% of them seen just once; the ten biggest clones take up around 1%. Naive CD8 cells lacked CD45RO and underwent positive selection for CCR7, leaving out terminally differentiated effector memory CD45RA+ cells. The specimen sequenced was naive CD8+ T cells sorted from blood. The receptors originated from a young man in good health.

J is TRBJ1-2 and V is TRBV4-3; TRBD1 matches at 11 bases. Losses at the gene ends were 0 bases for V and 2 bases for J; bases not matched to a gene: 5. Germline V gene sequence: CDR1 LGHNA, CDR2 YSLEER. This CDR3 region has 17 residues. The DNA for the CDR3 is TGCGCCAGCAGCCAAGATAGGGGGGACAGGGGGAACTATGGCTACACCTTC. Amino acids: CASSQDRGDRGNYGYTF.

Notes on this clone: Other DNA sequences in this sample translate to the same CDR3. The V gene is TRBV11-2, the J gene TRBJ2-7, with 12 bases matching TRBD2. CDR3 size: 15 residues. Trimming at V came to 3 bases and at J to 3 bases, leaving 3 bases not matched to a gene. From germline, CDR1 is SGHAT and CDR2 FQNNGV. The CDR3 DNA follows: TGTGCCAGCAGCTTGTTGACTAGCGGGAGCTACGAGCAGTACTTC. Translating gives CASSLLTSGSYEQYF.

The chain joins TRBV6-1 to TRBJ1-2; tentative D call: TRBD1 (5 bases). The length of the CDR3 is 13 residues. V shed 4 bases and J shed 7 bases, with 13 bases lying between them. Germline CDR1 and CDR2: MNHNS and SASEGT. The CDR3 sequence: CASSVPGLGGYTF. Here the CDR3 DNA reads TGTGCCAGCAGTGTCCCAGGGCTAGGTGGCTACACCTTC.

The chain combines TRBV29-1 with TRBJ2-7; D remains unclear. The ends were cut back, 4 bases at V and 0 bases at J, with 10 bases in the middle. The CDR3 contains 13 residues. CDR1 is SQVTM, CDR2 ANQGSEA, per germline. CDR3 nucleotides: TGCAGCGTTGTTGGTTTTAGCTCCTACGAGCAGTACTTC. Translation: CSVVGFSSYEQYF.

The count of this clone is one. This sequence joins TRBV9 and TRBJ2-3; the D gene is possibly TRBD2 (6 bases). CDR1 SGDLS and CDR2 YYNGEE come from the germline V gene. The CDR3 consists of 13 residues. The germline V and J ends were trimmed by 5 bases and 5 bases, with 12 bases remaining between them. Written as DNA, the CDR3 is TGTGCCAGCAGGGCGGGCGGGGAAGATACGCAGTATTTT. It codes for CASRAGGEDTQYF.

As for this clone: The same CDR3 is also encoded by other DNA sequences in this sample. V usage is TRBV9 and J usage is TRBJ2-7; 7 bases map to TRBD1. Germline V gene data show CDR1 as SGDLS and CDR2 as YYNGEE. The CDR3 runs to 11 residues. Trimming at V came to 7 bases and at J to 3 bases, leaving 1 base not matched to a gene. CDR3 in amino acids: CASGTDYEQYF. The CDR3 coding sequence is TGTGCCAGCGGGACAGACTACGAGCAGTACTTC.

The chain has TRBV2 and TRBJ2-7; 13 nucleotides agree with TRBD2. V lost 6 bases to trimming and J lost 2 bases; unmatched junction nucleotides: 4. Germline-derived CDR1 and CDR2 are SNHLY and FYNNEI. This CDR3 is built from 15 residues. This CDR3 reads CASRTGTSGTYEQYF. CDR3 DNA: TGTGCCAGCAGGACCGGGACTAGCGGGACCTACGAGCAGTACTTC.